This T cell receptor beta chain was identified during a study of shared clonotypes between healthy human individuals. On this clone: Its specificity is not known.

CD45RO-negative, CCR7-selected cells formed the naive CD8 fraction, which excluded terminally differentiated effector memory CD45RA+ cells. TCRdb's table, derived via immunoSEQ multiplex PCR, lists solely in-frame clones and lacks some. The data show approximately 740,000 clones, around 93% seen once. V was clipped by 0 bases and J by 6 bases; unmatched bases: 7. Germline V gene data show CDR1 as SGHNT and CDR2 as YYREEE (reference sequence). The length of the CDR3 is 15 residues. Whole-study findings and limits: Rarefaction exposed incomplete sorted-subset sequencing despite large depth. Naive subsets, compared against memory subsets, generally had larger estimated richness values.

The sequenced sample consisted of naive CD8+ T cells sorted from blood. The V call is TRBV5-4, the J call TRBJ2-3; 7 nucleotides agree with TRBD2. The origin of this receptor is a man aged 25 to 40 in good health. The CDR3 is CASSLDLAGEDTQYF. Written as DNA, the CDR3 is TGTGCCAGCAGCTTGGACCTGGCGGGAGAGGATACGCAGTATTTT.